What follows are 24 T cell receptor beta chains derived from one specimen sequenced in a study of blood T cells in healthy people across ages (dated by TCRdb to the mid-2010s). Library preparation was by 5' RACE. Sequencing used an Illumina HiSeq 2500. The second PCR ran for roughly 7 to 12 cycles and used a J-beta primer mix along with a sample-barcoded 5' primer. The public reads were quality trimmed at Q25 with fastp and then assembled into clones with MiXCR by TCRdb, keeping productive beta chains. Rows are combined by CDR3 protein, so each entry shows the most common genes and DNA. The table for this sample lists about 780,000 distinct CDR3 sequences; 46% of them were counted only once. 15% to 20% of the sample comes from the top ten. Sequenced input: blood. Receptor source: a man at least 80 years old in good health.

This chain joins TRBV4-1 and TRBJ1-1, with 8 nucleotides matching TRBD1. V lost 5 bases, J lost 6 bases, and 14 bases stayed unmatched. The CDR3 length is 16 residues. Germline V CDR1 and CDR2: MGHRA, YSYEKL. DNA of the CDR3: TGCGCCAGCAGCGCAAGGAGGCAGGACAGGGCCCCTGAAGCTTTCTTT. Translating gives CASSARRQDRAPEAFF.

Concerning this clonotype: A read error is possible here, since a much larger clone lies one base away. The chain is built from TRBV20-1 and TRBJ2-1, with 7 bases that match TRBD2. V lost 3 bases to trimming and J lost 7 bases; unmatched junction nucleotides: 12. The V gene's germline CDR1 is DFQATT and CDR2 SNEGSKA (reference sequence). This CDR3 contains 15 residues. This CDR3 reads CSASWGEGTANEQFF. CDR3 DNA: TGCAGTGCTAGCTGGGGGGAGGGTACTGCGAATGAGCAGTTCTTC.

The rearrangement links TRBV20-1 to TRBJ2-1; 12 positions match TRBD2. The V and J ends lost 6 bases and 5 bases, in that order; junction bases with no gene match: 8. CDR3 length: 15 residues. CDR1 and CDR2 (germline): DFQATT, SNEGSKA (reference sequence). The CDR3, as DNA: TGCAGTGCGTCACTAGCGGGAGGTGGGCACAATGAGCAGTTCTTC. Amino acid sequence: CSASLAGGGHNEQFF.

This clonotype was detected ten times or more. The chain combines TRBV4-1 with TRBJ2-3, with 7 bases identical to TRBD2. Trimming took 4 bases from V and 0 from J; bases not matched to a gene: 7. The CDR3 runs 16 residues. Germline CDR1 is MGHRA and CDR2 is YSYEKL. The CDR3 nucleotides read TGCGCCAGCAGCCGGAAGCGGGACTCTAGCACAGATACGCAGTATTTT. Translating gives CASSRKRDSSTDTQYF.

The rearrangement joins TRBV12-3 or TRBV12-4 to TRBJ1-2; tentatively, D is TRBD1 (5 bases). V dropped 6 bases and J dropped 4 bases, with 15 bases sitting between them. The CDR3 loop spans 14 amino acids. The CDR3 DNA reads as TGTGCCAGCAGACCGGCTACGGGGGGCTATGGCTACACCTTC. Translation gives CASRPATGGYGYTF.

This clonotype occurred once. This sequence joins TRBV15 and TRBJ1-3; TRBD1 might be the D (5 bases). CDR1 is LNHNV and CDR2 is YYDKDF in the germline V gene (reference sequence). The CDR3 consists of 14 residues. The V and J ends lost 6 bases and 8 bases respectively, with 17 bases between them. The CDR3 loop reads CATSRSGGGHTIYF. The DNA for the CDR3 is TGTGCCACCAGTAGATCCGGCGGGGGACACACCATATATTTT.

The chain has TRBV4-3 and TRBJ1-2; D gene uncertain. The germline V gene has CDR1 LGHNA and CDR2 YSLEER. Trimming left V 1 base short and J 1 base short, with 7 bases between. This CDR3 has 14 amino acids. The CDR3 loop is CASSQGAFNYGYTF. CDR3 nucleotides: TGCGCCAGCAGCCAAGGGGCCTTTAACTATGGCTACACCTTC.

This clonotype occurred once. The chain couples TRBV20-1 to TRBJ2-5, with 9 nucleotides matching TRBD1. The DNA end lines up better with TRBJ2-7; the J call may be wrong. The length of the CDR3 is 14 residues. The V gene's germline CDR1 is DFQATT and CDR2 SNEGSKA (reference sequence). The CDR3 here is CSASTSDRGYEQYF. In DNA, the CDR3 is TGCAGTGCCAGCACATCGGACAGGGGCTACGAGCAGTACTTC.

This clonotype was detected many times. This sequence may be a read error, since a much larger clone differs from it by one base. The chain has TRBV27 and TRBJ2-7; TRBD1 aligns across 9 bases. The CDR3 runs 13 residues. V trimming: 4 bases; J trimming: 4 bases; junction bases outside the gene matches: 2. CDR1 is MNHEY, CDR2 SMNVEV, per germline (reference sequence). The CDR3 region is CASSCGTGYEQYF. CDR3 nucleotides: TGTGCCAGCAGTTGTGGGACAGGGTACGAGCAGTACTTC.

As for this clonotype: A much larger clone differs from this one at a single base, so this may be a read error. The chain recombines TRBV3-1 with TRBJ2-1; D is perhaps TRBD1 (5 bases). CDR1 LGHDT and CDR2 YNNKEL come from the germline V gene (reference sequence). This CDR3 is built from 14 residues. The V and J ends lost 0 bases and 4 bases respectively, with 7 bases between them. The CDR3 region has the DNA TGTGCCAGCAGCCAAGACTCAGGGTACAATGAGCAGTTCTTC. This gives the protein CASSQDSGYNEQFF.

This clonotype was seen ten or more times. The rearrangement uses TRBV20-1 and TRBJ2-5; 9 nucleotides align to TRBD2. This CDR3 has 19 amino acids. Trimming took 3 bases from V and 1 from J; bases not matched to a gene: 18. In germline, CDR1 is DFQATT, CDR2 SNEGSKA (reference sequence). CDR3 region: CSAREQGLIWTSVQETQYF. The CDR3 nucleotides read TGCAGTGCTAGGGAACAGGGTCTTATCTGGACTAGCGTCCAAGAGACCCAGTACTTC.

This rearrangement joins TRBV5-1 to TRBJ1-6; maybe TRBD1 (6 bases). Trimming removed 2 bases from V and 8 bases from J, with 17 bases in between. CDR1 and CDR2 (germline): SGHRS, YFSETQ. The CDR3 totals 16 residues. The CDR3: CASSFAGTSKHSPLHF. The CDR3, as DNA: TGCGCCAGCAGCTTCGCCGGGACATCCAAACATTCACCCCTCCACTTT.

This clonotype was counted a few times. V and J are TRBV28 and TRBJ2-1; 14 bases fit TRBD2. The CDR3 has 16 amino acids. With 4 bases clipped from V and 7 bases from J, the junction kept 6 bases outside the gene matches. CDR1 and CDR2 (germline): MDHEN, SYDVKM. The DNA of the CDR3 is TGTGCCAGCAGTTCTCTTCGACTAGCGGGAGGGAATGAGCAGTTCTTC. It translates to CASSSLRLAGGNEQFF. Full variable domain (outside the CDR3, taken from reference TRBV28 and TRBJ2-1): DVKVTQSSRYLVKRTGEKVFLECVQDMDHENMFWYRQDPGLGLRLIYFSYDVKMKEKGDIPEGYSVSREKKERFSLILESASTNQTSMYLCASSSLRLAGGNEQFFGPGTRLTVL.

This clonotype was picked up many times. The rearrangement uses TRBV20-1 and TRBJ2-6, with no clear D. This CDR3 comprises 16 residues. V was clipped by 0 bases and J by 1 base, with 10 bases between them. CDR1 is DFQATT and CDR2 is SNEGSKA in the germline V gene (reference sequence). The CDR3 loop is CSARDGSRSGANVLTF. The CDR3 nucleotides read TGCAGTGCTAGAGATGGTTCAAGGTCTGGGGCCAACGTCCTGACTTTC.

Only a few counts were recorded for this clonotype. The rearrangement joins TRBV9 to TRBJ1-1, with D maybe TRBD1 (6 bases). V lost 0 bases to trimming and J lost 6 bases, with 12 bases between them. Germline V gene lookup returns CDR1 SGDLS and CDR2 YYNGEE. The CDR3 runs 14 residues. The CDR3 DNA reads TGTGCCAGCAGCGTAGGATGGGGGCGTTCTGAAGCTTTCTTT. Protein product: CASSVGWGRSEAFF.

The V call is TRBV12-3 or TRBV12-4, the J call TRBJ1-2; TRBD1 might be the D (5 bases). The CDR3 is made up of 16 amino acids. V gave up 1 base and J gave up 10 bases, with 22 bases separating them. The CDR3 bases are TGTGCCAGCAGTTTAGTCGCGGCAGGGAAGTTTCCCGACTACACCTTC. Amino acids: CASSLVAAGKFPDYTF.

This clonotype occurred a few times. The CDR3 region has the DNA TGTGCCAGCAGTTTTCCCCTAGCGGGTTCTGCGACCCAGTACTTC. Translating gives CASSFPLAGSATQYF. This rearrangement joins TRBV12-3 or TRBV12-4 to TRBJ2-5, with 8 bases identical to TRBD2. The CDR3 is 15 residues long. J gave up 7 bases and V 3 bases, and 10 bases lay outside the gene matches.

The rearrangement joins TRBV2 to TRBJ2-1; 10 bases fit TRBD2. This CDR3 contains 15 residues. The V segment lost 3 bases and the J segment 10 bases; nucleotides outside the gene matches: 9. The germline CDR1 and CDR2 sequences are SNHLY and FYNNEI. This CDR3 is CASSERSGRASEQFF. The CDR3 DNA sequence: TGTGCCAGCAGTGAGCGAAGCGGGAGGGCGAGCGAGCAGTTCTTC.

This clonotype has a handful of counts. Here the CDR3 DNA reads TGCAGTGCTAGAGATCTAGCGGGAGGGCCTCAGTACGAGCAGTACTTC. Translated, it gives CSARDLAGGPQYEQYF. The rearrangement uses TRBV20-1 and TRBJ2-4, with 12 bases that match TRBD2. The J call may be mistaken, given a closer DNA end match to TRBJ2-7. Germline CDR1 reads DFQATT; CDR2 reads SNEGSKA (reference sequence). The CDR3 has 16 residues.

The table lists this clonotype with a few counts. This sequence joins TRBV11-2 and TRBJ2-1; D ambiguous. V was pared by 6 bases and J by 0 bases, with 12 bases between. Germline values: CDR1 SGHAT, CDR2 FQNNGV. The CDR3 extends over 15 amino acids. DNA for the CDR3: TGTGCCAGCAGAGAAGAGGTTAGCTCCTACAATGAGCAGTTCTTC. Translation gives CASREEVSSYNEQFF.

This chain uses TRBV20-1 with TRBJ1-6, with D unclear. Germline CDR1 reads DFQATT; CDR2 reads SNEGSKA (reference sequence). This CDR3 spans 13 amino acids. V gave up 6 bases and J gave up 7 bases, with 13 bases separating them. The CDR3 loop reads CSAHTAPNSPLHF. CDR3 nucleotide sequence: TGCAGTGCCCATACGGCCCCAAATTCACCCCTCCACTTT.

Only a few counts were recorded for this clonotype. The V call is TRBV6-5, the J call TRBJ2-1; 8 positions match TRBD1. V shed 0 bases, J shed 14 bases, and the junction held 9 bases outside the gene matches. There are 14 residues in the CDR3. Per the germline V gene, CDR1 is MNHEY and CDR2 is SVGAGI. DNA for the CDR3: TGTGCCAGCAGTTACTCAACCAGGGGGCTTATGGAGTTCTTC. Translating it yields CASSYSTRGLMEFF.

The chain links TRBV7-3 to TRBJ2-3; D perhaps matches TRBD2 (5 bases). Looked up from germline, CDR1 is SGHTA and CDR2 is FQGTGA. The CDR3 spans 15 residues. With 3 bases removed from V and 2 bases from J, the gap between germline ends came to 12 bases. CDR3 sequence: CASSLMGVDTDTQYF. DNA of the CDR3: TGTGCCAGCAGCTTGATGGGAGTAGACACAGATACGCAGTATTTT.

V and J are TRBV2 and TRBJ2-7; 10 bases are shared with TRBD1. The V segment lost 3 bases and the J segment 7 bases; nucleotides outside the gene matches: 9. This CDR3 is 15 amino acids long. Germline CDR1 and CDR2: SNHLY and FYNNEI. CDR3 loop: CASSEAGQGTHEQYF. The CDR3 nucleotides are TGTGCCAGCAGTGAGGCGGGACAGGGGACCCATGAGCAGTACTTC.